These 11 T cell receptor beta chains came from one sample sequenced in a study of CD8 T cells in Susac syndrome (dated by TCRdb to the late 2010s). Library method: the immunoSEQ multiplex PCR assay. RNA was extracted with the RNeasy kit and 0.5 to 1 ug was reverse transcribed using random hexamers. TCRdb reanalyzed the raw reads on its own, using fastp at Q25 for trimming and MiXCR for clone calling, and kept in-frame beta chains. Every CDR3 protein is listed once, alongside the most common genes and DNA of its rows. This sample gives approximately 200,000 distinct CDR3 sequences in total; about 94% of them show up just once. The leading ten clones occupy about 0.12% of the sample. Sequenced material: CD8+ T cells from PBMCs. These receptors originate from a human donor with multiple sclerosis.

V usage is TRBV7-9 and J usage is TRBJ2-7; the D gene is possibly TRBD2 (5 bases). V was shortened by 6 bases and J by 3 bases, with 12 bases between the two germline ends. This CDR3 has 13 residues. Germline CDR1 reads SEHNR; CDR2 reads FQNEAQ (reference sequence). The chain's CDR3 is CASSLHGDYEQYF. CDR3 nucleotide sequence: TGTGCCAGCAGTCTCCACGGGGACTACGAGCAGTACTTC.

The J gene is TRBJ2-3, the V gene TRBV12-3 or TRBV12-4; perhaps TRBD2 as D (7 bases). Trimming removed 4 bases at V and 4 bases at J, with 15 bases between. CDR3 length equals 15 residues. As DNA, the CDR3 is TGTGCCAGCAGTTCGCGACTAGCAGGGGCAGATACGCAGTATTTT. Translated: CASSSRLAGADTQYF.

The CDR3 region is CASSASNVGELFF. CDR3 bases: TGCGCCAGCAGCGCAAGCAATGTCGGGGAGCTGTTTTTT. This rearrangement joins TRBV4-1 to TRBJ2-2; the D is unclear. The germline CDR1 and CDR2 sequences are MGHRA and YSYEKL. The ends were cut back, 5 bases at V and 7 bases at J, with 11 bases in the middle. CDR3 size: 13 residues.

The rearrangement uses TRBV15 and TRBJ2-7, with TRBD1 matching 7 bases. Per germline, CDR1 LNHNV and CDR2 YYDKDF (reference sequence). Trimming removed 5 bases from V and 1 base from J; junction bases left unmatched: 2. The CDR3 consists of 13 residues. CDR3 coding DNA: TGTGCCACCAGCCCGACAGGGTCCTACGAGCAGTACTTC. Protein sequence: CATSPTGSYEQYF.

This chain uses TRBV14 with TRBJ2-5; D gene unclear. Germline assignment: CDR1 SGHDN and CDR2 FVKESK. This CDR3 is built from 12 residues. Between the trimmed V and J ends, which lost 8 bases and 5 bases, there was a span of 12 bases. CDR3 protein: CASALWAETQYF. The CDR3 DNA is TGTGCCAGCGCCCTCTGGGCGGAGACCCAGTACTTC.

V gene TRBV7-9 combines with J gene TRBJ1-2; D is ambiguous. This CDR3 is 14 amino acids long. Trimming took 8 bases from V and 0 from J, leaving 13 bases between them. Germline values: CDR1 SEHNR, CDR2 FQNEAQ (reference sequence). The CDR3 DNA reads as TGTGCCAGCGTCTTGTCTCCTGCTAACTATGGCTACACCTTC. Translated: CASVLSPANYGYTF. Filled out from reference TRBV7-9 and TRBJ1-2, the complete variable domain reads DTGVSQNPRHKITKRGQNVTFRCDPISEHNRLYWYRQTLGQGPEFLTYFQNEAQLEKSRLLSDRFSAERPKGSFSTLEIQRTEQGDSAMYLCASVLSPANYGYTFGSGTRLTVV.

This chain uses TRBV27 with TRBJ2-2, with 9 nucleotides matching TRBD1. With V trimmed by 3 bases and J by 6 bases, 5 bases remained unmatched. Germline CDR1 MNHEY, CDR2 SMNVEV (reference sequence). The CDR3 runs 15 residues. The DNA for the CDR3 is TGTGCCAGCAGTTTGGACCGGGACAGGGCCGGGGAGCTGTTTTTT. The encoded protein is CASSLDRDRAGELFF.

The chain is built from TRBV3-1 and TRBJ2-7; 8 positions match TRBD1. The CDR3 length is 16 residues. V lost 0 bases to trimming and J lost 3 bases; unmatched junction nucleotides: 7. Germline-derived CDR1 and CDR2 are LGHDT and YNNKEL (reference sequence). The CDR3 reads CASSQDLRTGFYEQYF. In DNA form, the CDR3 reads TGTGCCAGCAGCCAAGATCTGCGGACAGGGTTCTACGAGCAGTACTTC.

The rearrangement joins TRBV4-1 to TRBJ1-1, with D unclear. Looked up from germline, CDR1 is MGHRA and CDR2 is YSYEKL. V lost 4 bases and J 4 bases, leaving 13 bases between the germline ends. The CDR3 covers 14 residues. CDR3 DNA: TGCGCCAGCAGCCGTAGCCCCAGTGGCACTGAAGCTTTCTTT. It translates to CASSRSPSGTEAFF.

This clonotype has more than one count but fewer than ten. The rearrangement uses TRBV27 and TRBJ2-7; D might be TRBD1 (6 bases). Germline V gene lookup returns CDR1 MNHEY and CDR2 SMNVEV (reference sequence). V lost 2 bases to trimming and J lost 2 bases, with 7 bases between them. CDR3 length: 13 residues. As DNA, the CDR3 is TGTGCCAGCAGTTTAAGGGGGACCTACGAGCAGTACTTC. Its protein is CASSLRGTYEQYF.

The chain recombines TRBV2 with TRBJ2-1; 7 bases are a match to TRBD1. CDR3 length: 13 residues. The V and J ends lost 9 bases and 7 bases, in that order; junction bases with no gene match: 9. Germline CDR1 and CDR2: SNHLY and FYNNEI. The CDR3 here is CARLDRDSNEQFF. DNA for the CDR3: TGTGCCAGACTTGACAGGGACAGTAATGAGCAGTTCTTC.